This T cell receptor (beta chain) was retrieved from a study of regulatory T cells in long-lasting Graves disease. Study-wide results and caveats: TRBV28, TRBJ1-2 and TRBJ2-5 emerged as the favored segments in persistent disease.

Both iRepertoire HTBI primers and Arm-PCR of CDR3 regions were used to build the TCR beta libraries. MiXCR was run by TCRdb on the multiplex PCR reads, yielding one entry per CDR3 protein. Among around 480,000 distinct CDR3 sequences listed, about a sixth were seen once. The CDR3 sequence is 14 residues long. Germline V CDR1 and CDR2: DFQATT, SNEGSKA (reference sequence). The V and J ends lost 5 bases and 0 bases respectively, with 11 bases between them. There are many counts of this clonotype. Its antigen is currently unknown. Time point indicated: newly diagnosed GD, antithyroid drugs for less than 3 months. With RNA extracted from PBMCs as input, the TCR library was made. This sample was also put to use in a study of T cells in Graves' hyperthyroidism and ophthalmopathy.

The chain combines TRBV20-1 with TRBJ1-5; D perhaps matches TRBD1 (5 bases). The specimen was peripheral blood mononuclear cells (PBMCs), collected at new diagnosis, from a patient treated with antithyroid drugs. The origin of this receptor is a man aged 40-55 years with Graves disease. Here the CDR3 DNA reads TGCAGTGCTGAACGAGGGACTAGCAATCAGCCCCAGCATTTT. Its translation: CSAERGTSNQPQHF.